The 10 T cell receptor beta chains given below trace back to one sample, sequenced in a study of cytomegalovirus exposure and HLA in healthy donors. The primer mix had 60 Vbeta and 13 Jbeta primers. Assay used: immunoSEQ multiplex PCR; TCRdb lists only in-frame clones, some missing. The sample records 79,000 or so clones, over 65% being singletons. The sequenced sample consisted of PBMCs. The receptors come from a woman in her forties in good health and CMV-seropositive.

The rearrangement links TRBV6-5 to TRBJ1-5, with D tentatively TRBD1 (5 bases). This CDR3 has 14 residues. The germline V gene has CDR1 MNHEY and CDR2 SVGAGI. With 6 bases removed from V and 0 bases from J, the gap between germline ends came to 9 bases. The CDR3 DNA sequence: TGTGCCAGCAGGTTGACAGATAGCAATCAGCCCCAGCATTTT. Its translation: CASRLTDSNQPQHF.

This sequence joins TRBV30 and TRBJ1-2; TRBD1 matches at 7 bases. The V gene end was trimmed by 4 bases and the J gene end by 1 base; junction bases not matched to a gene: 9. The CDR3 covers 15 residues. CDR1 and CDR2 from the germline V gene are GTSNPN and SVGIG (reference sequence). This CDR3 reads CAWNPGAGGNYGYTF. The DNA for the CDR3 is TGTGCCTGGAACCCCGGGGCAGGGGGTAACTATGGCTACACCTTC. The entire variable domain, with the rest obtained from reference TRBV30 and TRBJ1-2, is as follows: SQTIHQWPATLVQPVGSPLSLECTVEGTSNPNLYWYRQAAGRGLQLLFYSVGIGQISSEVPQNLSASRPQDRQFILSSKKLLLSDSGFYLCAWNPGAGGNYGYTFGSGTRLTVV.

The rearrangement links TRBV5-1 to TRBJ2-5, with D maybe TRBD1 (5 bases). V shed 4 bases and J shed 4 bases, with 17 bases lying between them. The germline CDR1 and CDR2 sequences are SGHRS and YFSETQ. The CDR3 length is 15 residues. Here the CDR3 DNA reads TGCGCCAGCAGCCCGGACAACCTAAAAGTAGAGACCCAGTACTTC. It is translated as CASSPDNLKVETQYF. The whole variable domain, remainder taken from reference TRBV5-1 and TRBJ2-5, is KAGVTQTPRYLIKTRGQQVTLSCSPISGHRSVSWYQQTPGQGLQFLFEYFSETQRNKGNFPGRFSGRQFSNSRSEMNVSTLELGDSALYLCASSPDNLKVETQYFGPGTRLLVL.

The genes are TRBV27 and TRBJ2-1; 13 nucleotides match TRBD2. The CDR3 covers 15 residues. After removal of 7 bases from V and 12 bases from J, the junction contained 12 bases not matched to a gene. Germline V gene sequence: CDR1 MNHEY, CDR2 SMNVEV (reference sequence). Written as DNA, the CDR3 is TGTGCCAGCAACTCCGGGACTAGCGGGATCCCGAGGCAGTTCTTC. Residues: CASNSGTSGIPRQFF.

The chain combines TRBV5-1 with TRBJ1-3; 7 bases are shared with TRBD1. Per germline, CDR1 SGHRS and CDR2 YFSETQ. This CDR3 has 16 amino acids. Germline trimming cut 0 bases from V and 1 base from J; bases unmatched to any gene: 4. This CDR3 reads CASSLGTGSSGNTIYF. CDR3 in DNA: TGCGCCAGCAGCTTGGGGACAGGTTCTTCTGGAAACACCATATATTTT.

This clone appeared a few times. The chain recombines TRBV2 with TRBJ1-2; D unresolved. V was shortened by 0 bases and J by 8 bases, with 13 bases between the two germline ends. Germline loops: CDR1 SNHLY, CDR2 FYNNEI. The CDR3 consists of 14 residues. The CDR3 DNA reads TGTGCCAGCAGTGAAGCGGGCAGAGTCGGCGGCTACACCTTC. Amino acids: CASSEAGRVGGYTF.

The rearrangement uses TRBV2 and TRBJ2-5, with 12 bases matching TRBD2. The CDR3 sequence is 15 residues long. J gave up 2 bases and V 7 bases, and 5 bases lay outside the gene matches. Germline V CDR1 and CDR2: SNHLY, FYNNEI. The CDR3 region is CASTGLAGSQETQYF. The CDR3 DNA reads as TGTGCCAGCACAGGACTAGCGGGGAGTCAAGAGACCCAGTACTTC.

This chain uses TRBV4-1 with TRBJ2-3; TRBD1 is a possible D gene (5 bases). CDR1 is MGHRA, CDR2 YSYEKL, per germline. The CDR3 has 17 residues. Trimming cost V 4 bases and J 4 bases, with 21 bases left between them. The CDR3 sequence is CASSRITRVTNADTQYF. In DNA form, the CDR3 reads TGCGCCAGCAGCCGAATAACCAGGGTCACTAACGCAGATACGCAGTATTTT.

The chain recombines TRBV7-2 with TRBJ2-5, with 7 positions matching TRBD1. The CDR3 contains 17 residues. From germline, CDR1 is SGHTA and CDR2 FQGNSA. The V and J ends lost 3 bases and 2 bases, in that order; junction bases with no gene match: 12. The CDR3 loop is CASSFSGTASPQETQYF. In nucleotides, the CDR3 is TGTGCCAGCAGCTTTTCCGGGACAGCCTCCCCGCAAGAGACCCAGTACTTC.

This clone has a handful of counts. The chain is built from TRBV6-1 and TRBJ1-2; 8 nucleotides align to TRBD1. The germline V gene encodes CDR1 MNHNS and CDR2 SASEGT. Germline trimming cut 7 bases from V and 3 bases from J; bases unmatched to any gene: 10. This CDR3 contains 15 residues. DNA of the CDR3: TGTGCCAGCAAACCCTTCAGGGGGCGGTACTATGGCTACACCTTC. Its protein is CASKPFRGRYYGYTF.